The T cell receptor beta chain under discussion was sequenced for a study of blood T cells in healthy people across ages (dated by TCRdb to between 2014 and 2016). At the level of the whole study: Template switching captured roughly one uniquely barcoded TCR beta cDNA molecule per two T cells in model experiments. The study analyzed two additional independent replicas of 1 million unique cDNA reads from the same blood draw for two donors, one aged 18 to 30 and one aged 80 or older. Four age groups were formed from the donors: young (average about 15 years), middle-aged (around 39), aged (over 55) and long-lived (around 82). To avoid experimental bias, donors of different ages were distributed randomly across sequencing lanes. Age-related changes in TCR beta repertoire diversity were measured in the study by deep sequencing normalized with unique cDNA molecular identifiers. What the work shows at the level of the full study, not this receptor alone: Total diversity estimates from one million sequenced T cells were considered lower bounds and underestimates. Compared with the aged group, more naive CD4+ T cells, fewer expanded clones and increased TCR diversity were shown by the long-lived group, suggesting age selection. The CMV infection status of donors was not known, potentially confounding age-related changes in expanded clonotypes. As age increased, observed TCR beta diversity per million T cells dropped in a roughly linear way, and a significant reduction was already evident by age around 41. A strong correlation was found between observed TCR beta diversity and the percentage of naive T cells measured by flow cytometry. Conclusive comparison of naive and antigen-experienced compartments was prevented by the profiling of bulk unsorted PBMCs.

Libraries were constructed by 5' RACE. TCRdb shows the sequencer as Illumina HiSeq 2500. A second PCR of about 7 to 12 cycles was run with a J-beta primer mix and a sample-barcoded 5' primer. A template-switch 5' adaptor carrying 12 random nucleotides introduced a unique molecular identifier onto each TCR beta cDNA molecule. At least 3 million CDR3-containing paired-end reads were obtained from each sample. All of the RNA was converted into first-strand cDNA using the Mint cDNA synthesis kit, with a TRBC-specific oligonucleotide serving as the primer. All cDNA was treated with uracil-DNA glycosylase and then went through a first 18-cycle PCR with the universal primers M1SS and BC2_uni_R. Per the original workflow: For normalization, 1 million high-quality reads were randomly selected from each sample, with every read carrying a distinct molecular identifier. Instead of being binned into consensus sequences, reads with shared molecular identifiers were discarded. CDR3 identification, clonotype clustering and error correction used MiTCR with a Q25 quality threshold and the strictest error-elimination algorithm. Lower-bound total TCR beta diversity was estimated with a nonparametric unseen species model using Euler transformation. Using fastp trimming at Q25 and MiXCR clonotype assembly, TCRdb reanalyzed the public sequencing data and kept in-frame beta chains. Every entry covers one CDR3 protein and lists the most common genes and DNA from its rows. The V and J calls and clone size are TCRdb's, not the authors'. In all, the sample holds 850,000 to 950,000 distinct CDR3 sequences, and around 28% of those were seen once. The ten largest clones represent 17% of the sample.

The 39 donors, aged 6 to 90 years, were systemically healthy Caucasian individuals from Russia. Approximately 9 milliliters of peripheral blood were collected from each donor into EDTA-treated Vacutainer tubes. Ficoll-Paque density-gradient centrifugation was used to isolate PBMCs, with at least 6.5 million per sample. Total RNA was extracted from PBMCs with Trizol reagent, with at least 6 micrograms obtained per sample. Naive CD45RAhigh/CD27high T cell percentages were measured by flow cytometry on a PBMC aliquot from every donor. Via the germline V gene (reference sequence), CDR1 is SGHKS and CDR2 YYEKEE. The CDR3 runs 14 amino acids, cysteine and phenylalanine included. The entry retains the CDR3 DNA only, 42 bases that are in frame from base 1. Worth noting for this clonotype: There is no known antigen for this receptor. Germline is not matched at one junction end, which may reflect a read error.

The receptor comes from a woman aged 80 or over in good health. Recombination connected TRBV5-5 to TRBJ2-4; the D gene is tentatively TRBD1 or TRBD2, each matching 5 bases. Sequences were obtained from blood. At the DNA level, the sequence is TGTGCCAGCAGCTTGGGGGGGTCCAAAAACATTCAGCACTTC. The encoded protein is CASSLGGSKNIQHF.